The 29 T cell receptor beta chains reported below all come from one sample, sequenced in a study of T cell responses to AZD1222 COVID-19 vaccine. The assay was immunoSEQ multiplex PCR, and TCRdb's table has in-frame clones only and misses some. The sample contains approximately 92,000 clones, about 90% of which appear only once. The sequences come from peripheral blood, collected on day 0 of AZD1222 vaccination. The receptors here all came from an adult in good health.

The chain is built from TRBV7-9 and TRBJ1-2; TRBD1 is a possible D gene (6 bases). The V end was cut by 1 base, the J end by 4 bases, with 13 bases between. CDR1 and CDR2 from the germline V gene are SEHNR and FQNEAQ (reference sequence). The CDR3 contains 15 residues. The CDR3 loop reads CASSLVGGLSYGYTF. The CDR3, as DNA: TGTGCCAGCAGCTTAGTGGGGGGGCTAAGCTATGGCTACACCTTC.

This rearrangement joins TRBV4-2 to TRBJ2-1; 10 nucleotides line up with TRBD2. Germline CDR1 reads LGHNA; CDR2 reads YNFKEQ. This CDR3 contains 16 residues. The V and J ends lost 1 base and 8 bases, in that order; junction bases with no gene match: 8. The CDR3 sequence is CASSQASGSGGYEQFF. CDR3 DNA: TGTGCCAGCAGCCAAGCTAGCGGGAGCGGTGGGTATGAGCAGTTCTTC.

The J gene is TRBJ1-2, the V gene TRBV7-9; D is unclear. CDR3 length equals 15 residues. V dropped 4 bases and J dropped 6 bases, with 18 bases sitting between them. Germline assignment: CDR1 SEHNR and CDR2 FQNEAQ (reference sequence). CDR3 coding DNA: TGTGCCAGCAGCTCCCCCCGGACTGTGGAGAATGGCTACACCTTC. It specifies CASSSPRTVENGYTF.

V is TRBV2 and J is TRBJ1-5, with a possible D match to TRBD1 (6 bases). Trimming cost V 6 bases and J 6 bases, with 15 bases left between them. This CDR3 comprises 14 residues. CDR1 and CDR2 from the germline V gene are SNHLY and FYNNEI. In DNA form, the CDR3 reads TGTGCCAGCAGGTACAGGGCCAGTAGTCAGCCCCAGCATTTT. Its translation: CASRYRASSQPQHF.

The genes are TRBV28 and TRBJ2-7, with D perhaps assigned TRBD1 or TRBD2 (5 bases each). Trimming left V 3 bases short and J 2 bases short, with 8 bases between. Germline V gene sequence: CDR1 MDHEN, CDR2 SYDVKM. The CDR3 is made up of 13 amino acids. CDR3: CASSFQGPYEQYF. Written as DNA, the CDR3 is TGTGCCAGCAGTTTCCAGGGACCCTACGAGCAGTACTTC.

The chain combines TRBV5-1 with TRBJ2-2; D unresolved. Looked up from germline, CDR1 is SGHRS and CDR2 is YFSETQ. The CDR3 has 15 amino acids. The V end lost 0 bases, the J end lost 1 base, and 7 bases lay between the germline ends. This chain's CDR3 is CASSLGLLNTGELFF. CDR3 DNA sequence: TGCGCCAGCAGCTTGGGACTCCTGAACACCGGGGAGCTGTTTTTT.

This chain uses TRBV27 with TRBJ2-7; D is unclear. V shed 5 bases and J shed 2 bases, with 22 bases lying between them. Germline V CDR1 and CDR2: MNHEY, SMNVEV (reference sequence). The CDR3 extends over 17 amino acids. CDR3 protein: CASSPPHRHTFTYEQYF. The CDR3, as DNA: TGTGCCAGCAGTCCGCCCCACAGACACACTTTTACCTACGAGCAGTACTTC.

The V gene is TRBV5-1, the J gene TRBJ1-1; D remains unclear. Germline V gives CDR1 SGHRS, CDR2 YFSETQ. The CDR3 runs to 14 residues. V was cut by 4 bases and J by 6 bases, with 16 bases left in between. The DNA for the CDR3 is TGCGCCAGCAGCCTATACATAGATAGTTCTGAAGCTTTCTTT. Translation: CASSLYIDSSEAFF.

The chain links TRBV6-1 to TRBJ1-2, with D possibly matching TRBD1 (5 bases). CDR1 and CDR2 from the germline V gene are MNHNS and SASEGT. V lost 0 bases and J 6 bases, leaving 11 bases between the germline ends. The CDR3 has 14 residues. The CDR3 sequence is CASSEAGPDHGYTF. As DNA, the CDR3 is TGTGCCAGCAGTGAAGCGGGGCCGGACCATGGCTACACCTTC.

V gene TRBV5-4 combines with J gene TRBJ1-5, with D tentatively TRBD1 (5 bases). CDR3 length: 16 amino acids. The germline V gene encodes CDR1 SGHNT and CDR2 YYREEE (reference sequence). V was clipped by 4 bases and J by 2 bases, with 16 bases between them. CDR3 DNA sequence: TGTGCCAGCAGCCGGGGGGGATTCGAGGGCAATCAGCCCCAGCATTTT. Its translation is CASSRGGFEGNQPQHF.

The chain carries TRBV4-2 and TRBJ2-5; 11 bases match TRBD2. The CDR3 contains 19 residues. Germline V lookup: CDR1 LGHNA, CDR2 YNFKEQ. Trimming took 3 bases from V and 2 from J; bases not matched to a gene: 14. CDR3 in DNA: TGTGCCAGCAGCCATACATCAGGGACTAGCGGATCTCAACAAGAGACCCAGTACTTC. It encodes CASSHTSGTSGSQQETQYF.

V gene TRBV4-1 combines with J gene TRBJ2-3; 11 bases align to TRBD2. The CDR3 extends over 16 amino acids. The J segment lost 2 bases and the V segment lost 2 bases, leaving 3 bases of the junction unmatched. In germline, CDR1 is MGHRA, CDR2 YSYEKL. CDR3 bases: TGCGCCAGCAGCCAAATAGCGGGAGGGAACACAGATACGCAGTATTTT. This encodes CASSQIAGGNTDTQYF.

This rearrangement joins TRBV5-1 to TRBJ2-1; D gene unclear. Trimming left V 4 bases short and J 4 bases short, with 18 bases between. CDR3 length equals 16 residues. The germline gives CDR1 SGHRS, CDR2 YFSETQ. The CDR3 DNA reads TGCGCCAGCAGCCCATGGACCAGCGACGGGTACAATGAGCAGTTCTTC. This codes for CASSPWTSDGYNEQFF.

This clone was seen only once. The CDR3 protein is CAIRGQGTGYGYTF. As DNA, the CDR3 is TGTGCCATCAGAGGTCAGGGGACGGGCTATGGCTACACCTTC. The gene calls are TRBV10-3 and TRBJ1-2; TRBD1 is a possible D gene (6 bases). Germline V gives CDR1 ENHRY, CDR2 SYGVKD. This CDR3 has 14 residues. V lost 6 bases to trimming and J lost 4 bases, with 15 bases between them.

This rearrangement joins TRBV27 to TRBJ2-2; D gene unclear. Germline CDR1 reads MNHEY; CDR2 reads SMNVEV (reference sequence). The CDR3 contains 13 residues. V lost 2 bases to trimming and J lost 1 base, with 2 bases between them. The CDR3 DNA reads TGTGCCAGCAGTTTACTGAACACCGGGGAGCTGTTTTTT. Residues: CASSLLNTGELFF.

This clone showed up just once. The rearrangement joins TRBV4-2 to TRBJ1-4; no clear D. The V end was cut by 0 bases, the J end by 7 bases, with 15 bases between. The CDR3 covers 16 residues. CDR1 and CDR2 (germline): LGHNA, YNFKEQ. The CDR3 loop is CASSQEPSVDSEKLFF. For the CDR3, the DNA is TGTGCCAGCAGCCAAGAACCTTCGGTGGATAGTGAAAAACTGTTTTTT.

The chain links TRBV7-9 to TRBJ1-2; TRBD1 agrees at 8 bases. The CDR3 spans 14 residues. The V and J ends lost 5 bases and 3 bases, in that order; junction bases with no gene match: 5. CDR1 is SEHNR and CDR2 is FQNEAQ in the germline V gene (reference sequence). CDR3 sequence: CASSKTGDHYGYTF. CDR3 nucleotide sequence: TGTGCCAGCAGCAAGACAGGGGATCACTATGGCTACACCTTC.

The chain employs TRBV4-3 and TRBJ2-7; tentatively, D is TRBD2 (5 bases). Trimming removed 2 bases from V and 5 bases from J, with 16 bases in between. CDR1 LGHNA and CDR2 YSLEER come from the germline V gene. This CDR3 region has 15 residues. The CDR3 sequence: CASSQSGYSKNEQYF. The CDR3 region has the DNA TGCGCCAGCAGCCAATCGGGGTATAGCAAGAACGAGCAGTACTTC.

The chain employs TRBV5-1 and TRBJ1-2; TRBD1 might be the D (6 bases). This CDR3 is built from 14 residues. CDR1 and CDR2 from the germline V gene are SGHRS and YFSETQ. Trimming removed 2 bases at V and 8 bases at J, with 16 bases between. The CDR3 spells CASSLSVGGQGYTF. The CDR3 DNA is TGCGCCAGCAGCTTAAGTGTCGGGGGGCAAGGCTACACCTTC.

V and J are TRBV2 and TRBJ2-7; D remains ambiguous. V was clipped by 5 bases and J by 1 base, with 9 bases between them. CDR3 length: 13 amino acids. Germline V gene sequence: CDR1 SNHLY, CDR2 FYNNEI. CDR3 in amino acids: CASSLDRSYEQYF. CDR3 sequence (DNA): TGTGCCAGCAGTCTGGACCGATCCTACGAGCAGTACTTC.

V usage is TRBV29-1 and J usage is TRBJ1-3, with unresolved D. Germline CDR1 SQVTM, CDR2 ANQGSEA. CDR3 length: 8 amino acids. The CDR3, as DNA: TGCAGGCTATCTCCCATATATTTT. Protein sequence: CRLSPIYF.

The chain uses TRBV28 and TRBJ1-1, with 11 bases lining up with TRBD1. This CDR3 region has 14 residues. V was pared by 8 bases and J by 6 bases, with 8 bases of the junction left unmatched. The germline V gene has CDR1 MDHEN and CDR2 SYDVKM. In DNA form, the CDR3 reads TGTGCCAGCCATACCGGGACAGGGGGTTCTGAAGCTTTCTTT. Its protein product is CASHTGTGGSEAFF.

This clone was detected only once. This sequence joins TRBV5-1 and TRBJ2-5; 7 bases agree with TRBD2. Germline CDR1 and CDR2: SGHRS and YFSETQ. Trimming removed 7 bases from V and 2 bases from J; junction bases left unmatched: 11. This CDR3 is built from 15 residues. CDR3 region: CASGGPGGSQETQYF. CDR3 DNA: TGCGCCAGCGGGGGTCCCGGGGGGTCACAAGAGACCCAGTACTTC.

CDR3 residues: CASSEYSRGQYF. In DNA form, the CDR3 reads TGTGCCAGCAGTGAATACTCGCGGGGCCAGTACTTC. The rearrangement uses TRBV2 and TRBJ2-7, with D possibly being TRBD2 (6 bases). V was pared by 2 bases and J by 10 bases, with 12 bases between. CDR3 length equals 12 residues. The germline V gene encodes CDR1 SNHLY and CDR2 FYNNEI.

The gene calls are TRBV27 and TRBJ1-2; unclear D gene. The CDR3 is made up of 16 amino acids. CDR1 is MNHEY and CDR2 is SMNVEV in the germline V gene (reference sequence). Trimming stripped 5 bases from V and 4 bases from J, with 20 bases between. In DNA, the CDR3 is TGTGCCAGCAGTACCGGACGGCCAGACCTCTTCTATGGCTACACCTTC. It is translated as CASSTGRPDLFYGYTF.

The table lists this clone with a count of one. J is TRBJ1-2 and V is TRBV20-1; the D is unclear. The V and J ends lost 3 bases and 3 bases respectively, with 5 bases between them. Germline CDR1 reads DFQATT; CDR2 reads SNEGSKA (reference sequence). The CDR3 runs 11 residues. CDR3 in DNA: TGCAGTGCTAGTCCCGACTATGGCTACACCTTC. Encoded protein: CSASPDYGYTF.

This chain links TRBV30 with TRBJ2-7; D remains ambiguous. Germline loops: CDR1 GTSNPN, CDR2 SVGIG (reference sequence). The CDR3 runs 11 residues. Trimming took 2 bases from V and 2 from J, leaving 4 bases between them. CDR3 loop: CAWSQAYEQYF. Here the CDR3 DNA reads TGTGCCTGGAGTCAGGCCTACGAGCAGTACTTC.

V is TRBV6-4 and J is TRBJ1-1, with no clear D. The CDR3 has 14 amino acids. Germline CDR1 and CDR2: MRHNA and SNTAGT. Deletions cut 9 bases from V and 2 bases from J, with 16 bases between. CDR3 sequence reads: CARPNRRANTEAFF. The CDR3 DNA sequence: TGTGCCAGACCGAATCGAAGGGCAAACACTGAAGCTTTCTTT.

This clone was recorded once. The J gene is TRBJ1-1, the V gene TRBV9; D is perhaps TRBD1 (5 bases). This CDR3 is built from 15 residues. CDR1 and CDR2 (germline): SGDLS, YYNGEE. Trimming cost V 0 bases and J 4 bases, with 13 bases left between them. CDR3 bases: TGTGCCAGCAGCGTAGCCGGAGCGGGGGGCACTGAAGCTTTCTTT. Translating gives CASSVAGAGGTEAFF.